This T cell receptor (beta chain) came from a study of blood T cell repertoires in COVID-19 (TCRdb year 2020). Broadly, across the study: Collaborator samples came from the United States, Italy and Spain and covered acute and convalescent phases of COVID-19. Sample metadata almost always included a de-identified subject ID, COVID-19 status, age in years and sex. A freely available public database, intended as a resource for researchers studying the immune response to SARS-CoV-2, is where the repertoires were released. The prospective study material was composed of cDNA or gDNA derived from T cells, B-cell-depleted T cells, or PBMCs. Where available, HLA class I and class II types were taken from metadata supplied by the sample provider and were not determined by assay-based typing. Deeply sampled blood TCRbeta repertoires from subjects exposed to, actively infected with, or recovered from COVID-19 were included in the dataset. The samples were drawn from two sources: the first 160 participants of the ongoing ImmuneRACE study, and 950 to 1,500 subjects contributed by 6 global collaborators. Here is what the overall study found, with its caveats: The amount of clinical and demographic metadata varied by source and participant and was provided uncurated.

Whole blood was collected in K2EDTA tubes by collaborating institutions according to the institutions' own protocols. For TCRbeta analysis, collaborators shipped samples in one of three forms: frozen whole blood, isolated PBMCs, or DNA extracted from either of those sample types. TCRbeta CDR3 regions were amplified from genomic DNA by means of the immunoSEQ Assay, a bias-controlled multiplex PCR. For the original study's pipeline: Nucleated cell counts per sample were estimated from amplification of reference gene primers within the assay. Sequence reads were collapsed and filtered to measure the absolute abundance of every unique TCRbeta CDR3 rearrangement. For each sample, productive Simpson clonality was calculated as the square root of Simpson's diversity index across productive rearrangements. Held by TCRdb, this immuneACCESS table contains in-frame sequences only and omits some clones. Under half of the omission traces to an unresolved V gene where checked; the cause of the rest is unknown. The V and J calls and the clone size are those of that table, but D and trimming were determined from the DNA. The sample records about 55,000 clones, roughly four fifths of which are singletons. The ten largest clones add up to about 6% of the sample.

For this clone: What antigen it recognizes has not been identified. Qualities for individual bases were not recorded, and no much larger clone is one base off.

The germline V gene sets CDR1 to SGHTA and CDR2 to FQGNSA. From the cysteine through the phenylalanine, the CDR3 covers 16 amino acids. The only DNA kept is the CDR3, 48 bases in frame from the first base. After removal of 1 base from V and 2 bases from J, the junction retains 7 bases not matched to a gene. Source material: peripheral blood. This sequence was found in a human donor in a cohort sampled during active or convalescent COVID-19. The chain uses TRBV7-2 and TRBJ2-7; TRBD1 matches 8 bases in the middle. Here the CDR3 is given as CASSLGGTGPPYEQYF. The DNA is TGTGCCAGCAGCTTAGGAGGGACAGGACCACCCTACGAGCAGTACTTC.